These 6 T cell receptor beta chains share one sample of origin, sequenced in a study of blood T cell repertoires in COVID-19. Only in-frame clones appear in the TCRdb table, and some are missing; sequencing was by immunoSEQ multiplex PCR. Counted here are a few hundred thousand clones, roughly nine tenths occurring once; the ten biggest clones make up 0.8% to 0.9%. Sequencing was carried out using PBMCs or T cells enriched from blood (not recorded which). The receptors originated from a middle-aged woman who had been exposed to COVID-19.

The V gene is TRBV4-1, the J gene TRBJ1-5, with TRBD1 identical over 7 bases. In germline, CDR1 is MGHRA, CDR2 YSYEKL. This CDR3 region has 17 residues. Germline trimming cut 0 bases from V and 6 bases from J; bases unmatched to any gene: 11. CDR3 sequence (DNA): TGCGCCAGCAGCCAAGAGGGCCGACAGGGAGGCGGTCAGCCCCAGCATTTT. Translation gives CASSQEGRQGGGQPQHF.

V gene TRBV10-2 combines with J gene TRBJ2-1, with 8 bases that match TRBD2. Germline lookup yields CDR1 WSHSY and CDR2 SAAADI. This CDR3 is 15 amino acids long. The V segment lost 8 bases and the J segment 3 bases; nucleotides outside the gene matches: 9. As DNA, the CDR3 is TGCGCCAGCGCGCCCGGGACTAGGGGCTACAATGAGCAGTTCTTC. Protein: CASAPGTRGYNEQFF.

About this clone itself: Other nucleotide sequences in the sample specify the same CDR3. The rearrangement joins TRBV19 to TRBJ1-5; tentatively, D is TRBD1 (5 bases). This CDR3 comprises 13 residues. Trimming took off 2 bases at V and 7 bases at J, with 9 bases between the two ends. The germline V gene has CDR1 LNHDA and CDR2 SQIVND (reference sequence). In DNA form, the CDR3 reads TGTGCCAGTAGTATAAGGGGTGACCAGCCCCAGCATTTT. It yields the protein CASSIRGDQPQHF.

V and J are TRBV5-1 and TRBJ1-3; maybe TRBD1 (6 bases). Trimming removed 0 bases at V and 2 bases at J, with 18 bases between. CDR3 size: 18 residues. Per germline, CDR1 SGHRS and CDR2 YFSETQ. CDR3 sequence (DNA): TGCGCCAGCAGCTTGGCCAATACAAGCAGGGGTGCTGGAAACACCATATATTTT. Its translation: CASSLANTSRGAGNTIYF. The variable domain in full, with the rest retrieved from reference TRBV5-1 and TRBJ1-3, is KAGVTQTPRYLIKTRGQQVTLSCSPISGHRSVSWYQQTPGQGLQFLFEYFSETQRNKGNFPGRFSGRQFSNSRSEMNVSTLELGDSALYLCASSLANTSRGAGNTIYFGEGSWLTVV.

Notes on this clone: Other DNA sequences in this sample translate to the same CDR3. The chain employs TRBV7-2 and TRBJ2-1, with 9 bases identical to TRBD2. Germline CDR1 SGHTA, CDR2 FQGNSA. The CDR3 is 15 amino acids. V shed 1 base and J 7 bases; nucleotides not matched to a gene: 5. CDR3 DNA sequence: TGTGCCAGCAGCTTAGGCGGGCTAGCGGGAAATGAGCAGTTCTTC. This encodes CASSLGGLAGNEQFF.

The V call is TRBV6-5, the J call TRBJ1-5; D uncertain. The CDR3 loop spans 14 amino acids. V was shortened by 4 bases and J by 7 bases, with 14 bases between the two germline ends. Germline values: CDR1 MNHEY, CDR2 SVGAGI. The CDR3 loop reads CASSLQRGSQPQHF. Here the CDR3 DNA reads TGTGCCAGCAGTTTGCAACGGGGATCCCAGCCCCAGCATTTT.